The T cell receptor (beta chain) described here comes from a study of regulatory T cells in long-lasting Graves disease. Germline V CDR1 and CDR2: SEHNR, FQNEAQ (reference sequence). The CDR3 runs to 15 residues. The germline V and J ends were trimmed by 5 bases and 0 bases, with 12 bases remaining between them. Building the TCR beta libraries relied on iRepertoire HTBI primers, and CDR3 regions underwent Arm-PCR. Original handling: Analysis of the samples identified over 60 TRBV and 14 TRBJ segments. One entry per CDR3 protein, called by TCRdb with MiXCR from the multiplex PCR reads. Here the V and J calls rest on TCRdb's processing, not on the authors' analysis. The table has about 660,000 distinct CDR3 sequences, roughly 30% seen once; the top ten hold about 42%. Time point here: persistent/refractory GD, antithyroid drugs over 5 years with positive TRAb. After RNA was extracted from PBMCs, the TCR library was made from it.

The material was peripheral blood mononuclear cells (PBMCs), obtained when the disease was refractory, from a patient treated with antithyroid drugs. The genes are TRBV7-9 and TRBJ2-3; either TRBD1 or TRBD2 may fit D (5 bases each). The clonotype comes from a female donor with Graves disease. In DNA form, the CDR3 reads TGTGCCAGCAGCGGGGGTCTTAGTAGCACAGATACGCAGTATTTT. This sequence encodes CASSGGLSSTDTQYF.